This entry features one T cell receptor beta chain sequence. This record belongs to a study of T cell changes during pregnancy in multiple sclerosis. Germline lookup yields CDR1 MGHRA and CDR2 YSYEKL. CDR3 length: 14 residues. V was cut by 4 bases and J by 2 bases, with 12 bases left in between. Sequenced by immunoSEQ multiplex PCR; TCRdb stores in-frame clones only, minus some. In the table there are about 16,000 clones, approximately 95% of which are singletons. The sequences come from peripheral blood, collected in the third trimester of pregnancy. The clonotype was recovered from a female donor with multiple sclerosis, enrolled in a pregnancy study. The gene calls are TRBV4-1 and TRBJ2-7; weak D call: TRBD1 (5 bases). The CDR3 nucleotides read TGCGCCAGCAGCCCGATGACAGACACCTACGAGCAGTACTTC. Protein: CASSPMTDTYEQYF.